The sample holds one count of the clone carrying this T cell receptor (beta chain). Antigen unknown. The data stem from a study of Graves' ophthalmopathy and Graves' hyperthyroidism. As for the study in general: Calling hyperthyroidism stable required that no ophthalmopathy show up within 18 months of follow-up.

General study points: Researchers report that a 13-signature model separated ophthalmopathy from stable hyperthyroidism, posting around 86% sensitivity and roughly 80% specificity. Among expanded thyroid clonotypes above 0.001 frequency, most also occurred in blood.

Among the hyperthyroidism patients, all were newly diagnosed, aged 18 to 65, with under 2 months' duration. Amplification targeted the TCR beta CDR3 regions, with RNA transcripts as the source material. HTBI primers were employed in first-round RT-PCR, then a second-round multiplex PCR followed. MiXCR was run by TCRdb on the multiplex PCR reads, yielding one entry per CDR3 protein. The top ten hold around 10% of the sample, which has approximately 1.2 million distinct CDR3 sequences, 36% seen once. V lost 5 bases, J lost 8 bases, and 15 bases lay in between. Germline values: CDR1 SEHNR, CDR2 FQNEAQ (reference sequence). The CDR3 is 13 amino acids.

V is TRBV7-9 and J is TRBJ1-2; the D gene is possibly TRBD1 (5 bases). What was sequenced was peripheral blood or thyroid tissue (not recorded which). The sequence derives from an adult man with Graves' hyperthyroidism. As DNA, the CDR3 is TGTGCCAGCAGCCCTCTAGGGGTGAGAGGCTACACCTTC. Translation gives CASSPLGVRGYTF.